Listed below are T cell receptor beta chains from one sample, sequenced in a study of CD8+CD57+ T cells in acquired aplastic anemia. From the reads, TCRdb called clonotypes with MiXCR, one entry per CDR3 protein. Here the sample spans 200,000 or so distinct CDR3 sequences, about 64% being singletons. Sequenced input: sorted CD4+, CD8+, or CD8+CD57+ T cells (not recorded which) from PBMCs. The source is a human donor with severe aplastic anemia or a healthy control (not recorded which). Both conserved end residues are part of each CDR3. The order of the fields is clone size, D gene, J gene, CDR3 length, V gene, CDR3 protein, CDR3 DNA. A D gene is named only where the DNA matches it firmly. Clone size appears in some rows only: once, few, many, or a class for an expanded clone.

NA TRBD1 TRBJ1-1 19 TRBV10-3 CAISEPPPGQGVMRAEAFF TGTGCCATCAGTGAGCCTCCTCCGGGACAGGGGGTCATGCGCGCTGAAGCTTTCTTT
many NA TRBJ2-7 16 TRBV4-1 CASSQDSSRVSYEQYF TGCGCCAGCAGCCAAGATTCATCCAGGGTGTCCTACGAGCAGTACTTC
NA NA TRBJ1-2 13 TRBV11-2 CASSTDRTRGYTF TGTGCCAGCAGCACCGACAGGACTCGCGGCTACACCTTC
NA NA TRBJ2-2 14 TRBV13 CASRDSPPFGELFF TGTGCCAGCAGGGACTCCCCACCGTTCGGGGAGCTGTTTTTT
NA NA TRBJ2-5 14 TRBV7-6 CASSLPGVGETQYF TGTGCCAGCAGCTTACCGGGGGTCGGGGAGACCCAGTACTTC
NA TRBD1 TRBJ2-1 13 TRBV7-3 CASSSRQGNEQFF TGTGCCAGCAGCTCGAGACAGGGGAATGAGCAGTTCTTC
NA NA TRBJ2-1 15 TRBV5-1 CASSLGETLYNEQFF TGCGCCAGCAGCTTGGGGGAGACCCTCTACAATGAGCAGTTCTTC
few NA TRBJ2-5 13 TRBV20-1 CSARGQGIETQYF TGCAGTGCTAGAGGGCAGGGCATAGAGACCCAGTACTTC
many TRBD1 TRBJ2-7 15 TRBV15 CATSRAGDSSYEQYF TGTGCCACCAGCAGAGCAGGGGACAGCTCCTACGAGCAGTACTTC
few TRBD1 TRBJ2-2 16 TRBV6-6 CASSRLGTGRTGELFF TGTGCCAGCAGCAGACTTGGGACAGGGAGGACCGGGGAGCTGTTTTTT
NA NA TRBJ2-7 14 TRBV13 CASSSSRGSSEQYF TGTGCCAGCAGCTCCTCCCGGGGTAGTTCCGAGCAGTACTTC
NA NA TRBJ1-2 12 TRBV5-6 CASSLDGYGYTF TGTGCCAGCAGCTTGGACGGCTATGGCTACACCTTC
NA NA TRBJ2-1 13 TRBV28 CASELGEYNEQFF TGTGCCAGCGAACTTGGCGAGTACAATGAGCAGTTCTTC
NA TRBD1 TRBJ2-5 14 TRBV20-1 CSARRTGEMETQYF TGCAGTGCTAGACGGACAGGGGAGATGGAGACCCAGTACTTC
NA NA TRBJ2-7 13 TRBV7-2 CASSFQGGDEQYF TGTGCCAGCAGCTTCCAGGGTGGCGACGAGCAGTACTTC
NA TRBD1 TRBJ2-7 15 TRBV19 CASSTMTGGTYEQYF TGTGCCAGTAGTACTATGACAGGGGGTACCTACGAGCAGTACTTC
once NA TRBJ1-6 15 TRBV20-1 CSARNRSSYNSPLHF TGCAGTGCTAGAAACAGGAGCTCCTATAATTCACCCCTCCACTTT
NA NA TRBJ2-2 14 TRBV7-3 CASSLRRGQGELFF TGTGCTAGCAGCTTACGGAGGGGGCAAGGGGAGCTGTTTTTT
NA NA TRBJ1-5 14 TRBV5-6 CASSSAGSNQPQHF TGTGCCAGCAGCTCGGCAGGGAGCAATCAGCCCCAGCATTTT
many NA TRBJ1-2 16 TRBV4-1 CASSQEAGAFNYGYTF TGCGCCAGCAGCCAAGAAGCCGGGGCCTTCAACTATGGCTACACCTTC
many NA TRBJ2-2 18 TRBV7-6 CASSLGHAGYANTGELFF TGTGCCAGCAGCTTAGGGCACGCAGGGTACGCGAACACCGGGGAGCTGTTTTTT
NA TRBD1 TRBJ2-4 17 TRBV29-1 CSVGAGTAPVAKNIQYF TGCAGCGTTGGAGCCGGGACAGCTCCTGTGGCCAAAAACATTCAGTACTTC
NA TRBD2 TRBJ2-3 15 TRBV7-2 CASNPGLAGKATQYF TGTGCCAGCAATCCCGGACTAGCGGGAAAGGCTACGCAGTATTTT